This TCR beta chain appears in the sequencing data of a study of cytomegalovirus exposure and HLA in healthy donors. Overall study context: Early release data held 75 million to 90 million unique TCRs from HLA-typed donors.

V was pared by 0 bases and J by 4 bases, with 8 bases of the junction left unmatched. The CDR3 runs 16 residues. Per the germline V gene, CDR1 is SGHNT and CDR2 is YYREEE (reference sequence). Primers included in the PCR were 60 Vbeta and 13 Jbeta primers. Clones were sequenced by immunoSEQ multiplex PCR, and TCRdb holds only the in-frame ones, with some missing. Among under 200,000 clones listed, 77% were seen once. J is TRBJ2-7 and V is TRBV5-4; 9 bases are shared with TRBD2. The source of this sequence is a woman between 40 and 55 years old in good health and CMV-seropositive. Sequencing input: PBMCs. CDR3 nucleotide sequence: TGTGCCAGCAGCTTGGGAGTAGGCGGGGGGGAGTACGAGCAGTACTTC. As protein: CASSLGVGGGEYEQYF.